Presented here are 7 T cell receptor beta chains from one specimen sequenced in a study of glioma-infiltrating T cells. Amplification of TCR alpha and beta CDR3 regions from RNA used iRepertoire nested multiplex PCR. TCRdb reprocessed the multiplex PCR reads via MiXCR and lists one record per CDR3 protein. The sample consists of around 100,000 distinct CDR3 sequences, 29% of them appearing once. The material sequenced was glioma tissue, nonneoplastic brain tissue, or PBMCs (not recorded which). The receptors derive from a human donor with low-grade glioma or glioblastoma, undergoing nonglioma brain surgery, or in good health (not recorded which).

This clonotype was found a few times. The chain employs TRBV7-9 and TRBJ1-6; no clear D gene. The CDR3 totals 15 residues. CDR1 and CDR2 (germline): SEHNR, FQNEAQ (reference sequence). Trimming shortened V by 8 bases and J by 4 bases, and 15 bases separated the two germline ends. For the CDR3, the DNA is TGTGCCAGCGACGCCTCCGGGCCGTATAATTCACCCCTCCACTTT. Amino acids: CASDASGPYNSPLHF. Based on the CDR3 plus reference TRBV7-9 and TRBJ1-6, the full variable domain is DTGVSQNPRHKITKRGQNVTFRCDPISEHNRLYWYRQTLGQGPEFLTYFQNEAQLEKSRLLSDRFSAERPKGSFSTLEIQRTEQGDSAMYLCASDASGPYNSPLHFGNGTRLTVT.

This clonotype was recorded a few times. V usage is TRBV14 and J usage is TRBJ2-7; possibly TRBD1 or TRBD2 for D (6 bases each). The V end lost 6 bases, the J end lost 0 bases, and 18 bases lay between the germline ends. This CDR3 has 16 amino acids. Germline CDR1 and CDR2: SGHDN and FVKESK. The DNA of the CDR3 is TGTGCCAGCAGTCCCCAGGGGCGGGGCGGCTCCTACGAGCAGTACTTC. Translation gives CASSPQGRGGSYEQYF.

This clonotype was counted ten times or more. The V gene is TRBV7-8, the J gene TRBJ2-5; D is unresolved. The CDR3 runs 16 residues. With 1 base removed from V and 1 base from J, the gap between germline ends came to 13 bases. Germline CDR1 SGHVS, CDR2 FQNEAQ. DNA of the CDR3: TGTGCCAGCAGCTTAGGCCGTGGACGGTTCCAAGAGACCCAGTACTTC. Its translation is CASSLGRGRFQETQYF.

This clonotype showed up many times. The gene calls are TRBV6-1 and TRBJ2-5; 7 bases fit TRBD1. CDR1 MNHNS and CDR2 SASEGT come from the germline V gene. The junction had 10 bases not matched to a gene; V was cut back by 11 bases and J by 1 base. The CDR3 sequence is 14 residues long. The CDR3, as DNA: TGTGCCTCTTCGAACAGGGGCTTCCAAGAGACCCAGTACTTC. It specifies CASSNRGFQETQYF.

Ten or more counts support this clonotype. The chain carries TRBV25-1 and TRBJ2-5; D not resolved. Germline V gives CDR1 MGHDK, CDR2 SYGVNS. This CDR3 spans 16 amino acids. V was cut by 2 bases and J by 1 base, with 14 bases left in between. CDR3 bases: TGTGCCAGCAGTGAAAACTGGCGTGTCGCCCAAGAGACCCAGTACTTC. Amino acids: CASSENWRVAQETQYF.

Points on this clonotype: This may be a read error: a much more frequent sequence differs by one nucleotide. The chain links TRBV7-9 to TRBJ2-3; TRBD2 matches 13 bases. CDR3 length: 16 amino acids. The V gene's germline CDR1 is SEHNR and CDR2 FQNEAQ (reference sequence). The CDR3 protein is CASRLGLAGATDTQYF. The DNA for the CDR3 is TGTGCCAGCAGGTTAGGACTAGCGGGGGCCACAGATACGCAGTATTTT.

This clonotype was seen many times. The rearrangement joins TRBV15 to TRBJ2-3; weak D call: TRBD2 (6 bases). The CDR3 runs 16 residues. Trimming took off 5 bases at V and 1 base at J, with 16 bases between the two ends. CDR1 is LNHNV, CDR2 YYDKDF, per germline (reference sequence). CDR3 sequence (DNA): TGTGCCACCAGCGTATACGGAGGGCCGGGCACAGATACGCAGTATTTT. Its translation is CATSVYGGPGTDTQYF.